A selection of T cell receptor beta chains follows, all from one sample in a study of blood T cell repertoires in COVID-19. Sequenced by immunoSEQ multiplex PCR; TCRdb stores in-frame clones only, minus some. The sample shows about 240,000 clones, around nine tenths of them seen only once. Sample: PBMCs or T cells enriched from blood (not recorded which). These receptors all come from a man in his forties who had recovered from COVID-19. Each CDR3 is given with its conserved first and last residue. D genes are given only for firm matches. Only part of the rows carry a size: once, few, many, or a class if the clone is expanded.

clone_size: -
cdr3_length: 14
v_call: TRBV5-1
j_call: TRBJ2-5
d_call: -
cdr3_nt: TGCGCCAGCAGCTCGGGACTGGGAGGAGAGACCCAGTACTTC
cdr3_aa: CASSSGLGGETQYF

clone_size: -
cdr3_length: 15
v_call: TRBV19
j_call: TRBJ2-1
d_call: -
cdr3_nt: TGTGCCAGTAGTCAAAATACCGGGACCTACAATGAGCAGTTCTTC
cdr3_aa: CASSQNTGTYNEQFF

clone_size: -
cdr3_length: 15
v_call: TRBV18
j_call: TRBJ2-3
d_call: TRBD1
cdr3_nt: TGTGCCAGCTCCCAAGGACAGGGGGCAGGGGATACGCAGTATTTT
cdr3_aa: CASSQGQGAGDTQYF

clone_size: -
cdr3_length: 16
v_call: TRBV7-2
j_call: TRBJ2-5
d_call: -
cdr3_nt: TGTGCCAGCAGCTTAGCGATAAGTCGAGCACAAGAGACCCAGTACTTC
cdr3_aa: CASSLAISRAQETQYF

clone_size: -
cdr3_length: 14
v_call: TRBV5-6
j_call: TRBJ2-7
d_call: TRBD1
cdr3_nt: TGTGCCAGCAGCTTGGGGCAGGGGGCTAACGAGCAGTACTTC
cdr3_aa: CASSLGQGANEQYF

clone_size: few
cdr3_length: 16
v_call: TRBV2
j_call: TRBJ2-7
d_call: TRBD2
cdr3_nt: TGTGCCAGCAGTAAAGAAAAGACTAGCGGGCCCTACGAGCAGTACTTC
cdr3_aa: CASSKEKTSGPYEQYF

clone_size: -
cdr3_length: 16
v_call: TRBV25-1
j_call: TRBJ1-1
d_call: TRBD1
cdr3_nt: TGTGCCAGCAGTGAATATAGAAAAGGGACAGAGGCCGAAGCTTTCTTT
cdr3_aa: CASSEYRKGTEAEAFF

clone_size: -
cdr3_length: 17
v_call: TRBV19
j_call: TRBJ2-1
d_call: TRBD2
cdr3_nt: TGTGCCAGTAGTAAGCCTATGACTAGCGGGAGGTACAATGAGCAGTTCTTC
cdr3_aa: CASSKPMTSGRYNEQFF

clone_size: once
cdr3_length: 18
v_call: TRBV3-1/TRBV3-2
j_call: TRBJ2-1
d_call: TRBD2
cdr3_nt: TGTGCCAGCAGCCAAGCACACATGGGACTAGCAACTCGCAATGAGCAGTTCTTC
cdr3_aa: CASSQAHMGLATRNEQFF

clone_size: -
cdr3_length: 13
v_call: TRBV27
j_call: TRBJ2-7
d_call: TRBD1
cdr3_nt: TGTGCCAGCAGGGGAGACAGGGCCTACGAGCAGTACTTC
cdr3_aa: CASRGDRAYEQYF

clone_size: many
cdr3_length: 15
v_call: TRBV7-9
j_call: TRBJ2-7
d_call: TRBD1
cdr3_nt: TGTGCCAGCAGCCCACGGACAGGAAAAGGCTACGAGCAGTACTTC
cdr3_aa: CASSPRTGKGYEQYF

clone_size: few
cdr3_length: 11
v_call: TRBV19
j_call: TRBJ1-2
d_call: TRBD1
cdr3_nt: TGTGCCAGTGGGGACAGTTATGGCTACACCTTC
cdr3_aa: CASGDSYGYTF

clone_size: -
cdr3_length: 15
v_call: TRBV4-2
j_call: TRBJ2-5
d_call: TRBD2
cdr3_nt: TGTGCCAGCAGCCAAGGTGCCGGGGAGGGGGAGACCCAGTACTTC
cdr3_aa: CASSQGAGEGETQYF